This is a list of T cell receptor beta chains from one sample in a study of spatial heterogeneity in lung cancer. MiXCR, run by TCRdb on the 5' RACE reads, gives a single entry per CDR3 protein. The sample carries around 6,400 distinct CDR3 sequences, about 6.7% recorded once. The sequenced sample was lung tumor tissue, obtained at surgery. The source is a male donor with early-stage non-small cell lung cancer. Both conserved end residues are part of each CDR3. The D gene is left open where the match is weak. Size tells how often a clone was seen (once, few, many) or the class of an expanded clone, and some rows leave it out.

v_call,d_call,j_call,clone_size,cdr3_nt,cdr3_aa
TRBV7-2,TRBD2,TRBJ2-5,medium-sized,TGTGCCAGCAGCTTTTTCCAGAGCGGGGGGGCCGTGCAAGAGACCCAGTACTTC,CASSFFQSGGAVQETQYF
TRBV5-4,.,TRBJ2-3,.,TGTGCCAGCAGCCCATCAAACCTCCTGCCAGATACGCAGTATTTT,CASSPSNLLPDTQYF
TRBV30,.,TRBJ2-7,.,TGTGCCGCCCGACGGGGGGCCGACGAGCAGTACTTC,CAARRGADEQYF
TRBV5-1,TRBD2,TRBJ2-5,large,TGCGCCAGCAGCCCGGGACTAGCGGCGTACGAGACCCAGTACTTC,CASSPGLAAYETQYF
TRBV6-5,.,TRBJ2-7,many,TGTGCCAGCAGCTCGGGGACACTTGACGAGCAGTACTTC,CASSSGTLDEQYF
TRBV6-6,.,TRBJ2-2,medium-sized,TGTGCCAGCAGTTACCAGACCGGGGAGCTGTTTTTT,CASSYQTGELFF
TRBV18,.,TRBJ1-4,medium-sized,TGTGCCAGCTCAAGCCGGCCTAATGAAAAACTGTTTTTT,CASSSRPNEKLFF
TRBV5-1,.,TRBJ2-7,medium-sized,TGCGCCAGCAGCTTAACAGGGTCCGAGCAGTACTTC,CASSLTGSEQYF
TRBV5-4,.,TRBJ2-3,medium-sized,TGTGCCAGCAGCGCCCGTCTAGGCACAGATACGCAGTATTTT,CASSARLGTDTQYF
TRBV4-2,TRBD2,TRBJ2-5,many,TGTGCCAGCAGCCAAGTCCCAGGGGCGGGGGGGCCGGAGACCCAGTACTTC,CASSQVPGAGGPETQYF
TRBV27,.,TRBJ1-5,many,TGTGCCAGCAGTTTATACAGGACTAGCAATCAGCCCCAGCATTTT,CASSLYRTSNQPQHF
TRBV15,.,TRBJ1-1,large,TGTGCCACCAGCAGAGTTGGGATTCTGACGAACACTGAAGCTTTCTTT,CATSRVGILTNTEAFF
TRBV20-1,TRBD1,TRBJ1-5,medium-sized,TGCAGTGCTAGACGGGACAGGGCGGGCAATCAGCCCCAGCATTTT,CSARRDRAGNQPQHF
TRBV5-4,.,TRBJ2-1,.,TGTGCCAGCAGCTACTGGCTCCATGAGCAGTTCTTC,CASSYWLHEQFF
TRBV30,.,TRBJ2-4,many,TGTGCCTGGAGTCAACCCCAGGGGATTACCAAAAACATTCAGTACTTC,CAWSQPQGITKNIQYF
TRBV7-9,.,TRBJ2-1,medium-sized,TGTGCCAGCAGCTTAATGGACTATTCAGAGCAGTTCTTC,CASSLMDYSEQFF